Each of the 25 T cell receptor beta chains below was sequenced from the same sample in a study of CXCR3-negative and CXCR3-positive naive CD8 T cells (dated by TCRdb to between 2017 and 2020). The run used a NextSeq 550. The Human TCR Profiling Kit (MiLaboratory) was used to make UMI-labeled 5' RACE TRB cDNA libraries. TCRdb reprocessed the public reads and reports one entry per CDR3 protein sequence, without DNA. This sample's table carries tens of thousands of distinct CDR3 sequences. In total, the top ten clones hold less than 1.1% of the sample. The sequencing input was naive CXCR3- CD8+ T cells from blood. In light of the paper, this sample's cell subset or site label describes: CD45RO-CCR7+CD27+CD95- naive CD8+ T cells lacking CXCR3 (TNR3-). Source of these receptors: a human donor in good health. Some clones in this sample may be carry-over from other donors' samples.

This chain connects TRBV12-3 or TRBV12-4 to TRBJ2-7. The CDR3 has 12 amino acids. CDR3 sequence reads: CASSQGVYEQYF.

V is TRBV7-8 and J is TRBJ2-5; the TCRdb D gene call, TRBD1, has no DNA to confirm it. This CDR3 has 12 amino acids. Germline V gene sequence: CDR1 SGHVS, CDR2 FQNEAQ. CDR3 region: CASSWGDLTQYF. The whole variable domain, remainder taken from reference TRBV7-8 and TRBJ2-5, is GAGVSQSPRYKVAKRGQDVALRCDPISGHVSLFWYQQALGQGPEFLTYFQNEAQLDKSGLPSDRFFAERPEGSVSTLKIQRTQQEDSAVYLCASSWGDLTQYFGPGTRLLVL.

CDR3 loop: CASNLGTGGSQETQYF. The chain has TRBV7-2 and TRBJ2-5; TCRdb's D call, TRBD1, is unchecked because there is no DNA. Germline V gene sequence: CDR1 SGHTA, CDR2 FQGNSA. This CDR3 has 16 amino acids. The full variable domain, with the rest looked up from reference TRBV7-2 and TRBJ2-5, is GAGVSQSPSNKVTEKGKDVELRCDPISGHTALYWYRQSLGQGLEFLIYFQGNSAPDKSGLPSDRFSAERTGGSVSTLTIQRTQQEDSAVYLCASNLGTGGSQETQYFGPGTRLLVL.

This rearrangement joins TRBV6-5 to TRBJ1-1. CDR3 length equals 13 residues. Germline V gene lookup returns CDR1 MNHEY and CDR2 SVGAGI. The CDR3 region is CASRTGQNTEAFF.

The J gene is TRBJ2-1, the V gene TRBV19; TCRdb's assignment of TRBD1 cannot be checked, as there is no DNA. Germline assignment: CDR1 LNHDA and CDR2 SQIVND (reference sequence). The CDR3 extends over 13 amino acids. This chain's CDR3 is CASSIPGIHEQFF.

J is TRBJ2-7 and V is TRBV20-1. The CDR3 has 15 amino acids. CDR1 is DFQATT, CDR2 SNEGSKA, per germline (reference sequence). This CDR3 is CSARDLAGSSYEQYF.

The rearrangement joins TRBV18 to TRBJ2-3; the D call from TCRdb, TRBD2, cannot be confirmed without DNA. The length of the CDR3 is 15 residues. CDR1 KGHSH and CDR2 LQKENI come from the germline V gene. The chain's CDR3 is CASSPPSSIVDTQYF.

The chain employs TRBV7-3 and TRBJ2-1; TCRdb's assignment of TRBD1 cannot be checked, as there is no DNA. This CDR3 is built from 15 residues. Per the germline V gene, CDR1 is SGHTA and CDR2 is FQGTGA. Here the CDR3 reads CASRLTWTGDNEQFF.

The chain is built from TRBV4-2 and TRBJ1-2; checking the TCRdb D call of TRBD1 is not possible without DNA. Germline V gene data show CDR1 as LGHNA and CDR2 as YNFKEQ. The CDR3 sequence is 15 residues long. CDR3 residues: CASSQDNLGQYGYTF.

The CDR3 region is CASSLSISGDTGELFF. This chain uses TRBV7-9 with TRBJ2-2; TCRdb's D gene call, TRBD1, goes unchecked for lack of DNA. The germline V gene has CDR1 SEHNR and CDR2 FQNEAQ (reference sequence). The CDR3 length is 16 residues.

The rearrangement uses TRBV28 and TRBJ2-7; TCRdb designates TRBD1, a call that cannot be tested without DNA. Germline assignment: CDR1 MDHEN and CDR2 SYDVKM. CDR3 length equals 12 residues. This CDR3 is CASRGDTYEQYF.

The CDR3 sequence is CSVEGGVGLSYEQYF. J is TRBJ2-7 and V is TRBV29-1. This CDR3 is built from 15 residues. The germline CDR1 and CDR2 sequences are SQVTM and ANQGSEA.

The CDR3 protein is CASSFRGGEQYF. The chain joins TRBV7-9 to TRBJ2-7; TCRdb indicates TRBD1, and absent DNA this call remains unverified. This CDR3 has 12 residues. Germline V gives CDR1 SEHNR, CDR2 FQNEAQ (reference sequence).

The chain is built from TRBV5-1 and TRBJ2-2. The CDR3 is 13 residues long. CDR1 is SGHRS, CDR2 YFSETQ, per germline. The CDR3 sequence is CASSLVNTGELFF.

The chain recombines TRBV7-2 with TRBJ2-3; TCRdb gives TRBD2 as the D gene, but with no DNA this cannot be confirmed. Germline CDR1 SGHTA, CDR2 FQGNSA. CDR3 length: 20 residues. The chain's CDR3 is CASSLEGTSGAVLGTDTQYF.

The rearrangement links TRBV6-5 to TRBJ1-2. The CDR3 is made up of 16 amino acids. The V gene's germline CDR1 is MNHEY and CDR2 SVGAGI. CDR3: CASSTAWGSPSYGYTF.

This sequence joins TRBV20-1 and TRBJ2-7; TCRdb selects TRBD1, and the lack of DNA leaves this call unchecked. The CDR3 covers 13 residues. Germline CDR1 is DFQATT and CDR2 is SNEGSKA (reference sequence). The CDR3 protein is CSARNGGTYEQYF.

The chain employs TRBV6-5 and TRBJ2-5; TCRdb designates TRBD2, a call that cannot be tested without DNA. CDR1 MNHEY and CDR2 SVGAGI come from the germline V gene. CDR3 size: 16 residues. The CDR3 loop reads CASSGSSGGAGETQYF.

V and J are TRBV12-3 or TRBV12-4 and TRBJ2-2. The CDR3 sequence is 13 residues long. The CDR3 here is CASSDLGTGELFF.

V is TRBV29-1 and J is TRBJ2-5; checking the TCRdb D call of TRBD2 is not possible without DNA. Germline assignment: CDR1 SQVTM and CDR2 ANQGSEA. This CDR3 contains 13 residues. Here the CDR3 reads CSVLSGSTETQYF.

V is TRBV5-6 and J is TRBJ2-3. The CDR3 is made up of 13 amino acids. Per germline, CDR1 SGHDT and CDR2 YYEEEE. CDR3 in amino acids: CASSPRFPDTQYF.

The rearrangement uses TRBV9 and TRBJ1-1; with no DNA, the TCRdb D assignment of TRBD1 cannot be verified. CDR3 size: 15 residues. The germline CDR1 and CDR2 sequences are SGDLS and YYNGEE. CDR3 loop: CASSRPGERDTEAFF.

J is TRBJ1-2 and V is TRBV5-1; TCRdb calls TRBD1, which cannot be checked without DNA. Germline V gives CDR1 SGHRS, CDR2 YFSETQ. The CDR3 has 15 amino acids. The CDR3 protein is CASSRWTGDTYGYTF. Together with reference TRBV5-1 and TRBJ1-2, the CDR3 gives the full variable domain: KAGVTQTPRYLIKTRGQQVTLSCSPISGHRSVSWYQQTPGQGLQFLFEYFSETQRNKGNFPGRFSGRQFSNSRSEMNVSTLELGDSALYLCASSRWTGDTYGYTFGSGTRLTVV.

This chain links TRBV20-1 with TRBJ2-1; TCRdb reports TRBD2, a call that lacks DNA to check it against. Germline CDR1 is DFQATT and CDR2 is SNEGSKA (reference sequence). CDR3 size: 14 residues. The CDR3: CSASAGGAYNEQFF.

The rearrangement joins TRBV6-5 to TRBJ2-5; as DNA is missing, the TRBD1 call by TCRdb cannot be tested. The germline gives CDR1 MNHEY, CDR2 SVGAGI. The CDR3 extends over 14 amino acids. This chain's CDR3 is CASSAPPVGETQYF.